This T cell receptor (beta chain) comes out of a study of blood T cells in healthy people across ages. The CDR3 sequence is 17 residues long. Trimming took 0 bases from V and 3 from J, leaving 18 bases between them. The germline gives CDR1 MNHNS, CDR2 SASEGT. Together with a sample-barcoded 5' primer, a J-beta primer mix was included in a second PCR lasting about 6 to 11 cycles. One entry per CDR3 protein results from TCRdb running MiXCR on the 5' RACE reads. The sample shows roughly 1,700,000 distinct CDR3 sequences, 28% of them seen only once. The study recruited healthy Caucasian donors from Russia who were aged about 6 to 95.

The sequenced sample was blood. The chain joins TRBV6-1 to TRBJ2-7; D uncertain. This clonotype was obtained from a woman aged 25-40 years in good health. The CDR3 is CASSEASSQDSGYEQYF. In DNA, the CDR3 is TGTGCCAGCAGTGAAGCAAGTTCCCAAGACTCGGGCTACGAGCAGTACTTC.